The present TCR beta chain was sequenced within a study of post-analysis software for immune sequencing data. TCR beta cDNA libraries had unique molecular identifiers. MiXCR, applied by TCRdb to the PCR reads, yields one record per CDR3 protein. The data hold approximately 400,000 distinct CDR3 sequences, with around a third observed a single time. V was trimmed by 10 bases and J by 0 bases, leaving 15 bases between them. The CDR3 spans 14 residues. CDR1 WSHSY and CDR2 SAAADI come from the germline V gene. Study-wide results and caveats: Among roughly 5 TRBV segments more frequent in patients than controls were TRBV5-6, TRBV5-1 and TRBV20-1.

Details on this clonotype: What it binds is unknown.

This sequence was found in a girl aged 10-17 years with multiple sclerosis. The chain employs TRBV10-2 and TRBJ1-2; D perhaps matches TRBD1 (5 bases). The specimen was blood. CDR3 nucleotides: TGCGCCACCCAAGGACAAGGAGCTAACTATGGCTACACCTTC. It yields the protein CATQGQGANYGYTF.